The rows below give T cell receptor beta chains drawn from one sample of a study of OX40 agonist ivuxolimab in advanced cancers. TCRdb keeps only in-frame clones here, not all; method: immunoSEQ multiplex PCR. The repertoire holds roughly 58,000 clones, with around four fifths as singletons. The source material was CD4+ or CD8+ T cells sorted from blood, sampled in a trial of the OX40 agonist ivuxolimab. The receptors were sampled from an adult with an advanced solid tumor such as melanoma, head and neck, liver or kidney cancer. The CDR3 runs from the conserved cysteine through the conserved F or W. The D gene is left open where the match is weak. Clone size, where shown, is once, few, many, or a class for clones that have expanded.

d_gene	abundance	v_gene	j_gene	CDR3nt	CDR3aa
-	-	TRBV7-9	TRBJ2-2	TGTGCCAGCAGCTTAGATGCCAGCATCCACACCGGGGAGCTGTTTTTT	CASSLDASIHTGELFF
-	few	TRBV19	TRBJ2-7	TGTGCCAGTAGTCTAGGCCAGGGGCAAGGCGAGCAGTACTTC	CASSLGQGQGEQYF
-	-	TRBV30	TRBJ2-7	TGTGCCTGGAGTCCGATAGGGGTAGCCTACGAGCAGTACTTC	CAWSPIGVAYEQYF
-	-	TRBV5-4	TRBJ2-7	TGTGCCAGCAGCTTGGATGGCGGGCACTCCTACGAGCAGTACTTC	CASSLDGGHSYEQYF
-	-	TRBV9	TRBJ1-6	TGTGCCAGCAGCCCGGGGGGGAATTCACCCCTCCACTTT	CASSPGGNSPLHF
TRBD1	-	TRBV5-4	TRBJ2-3	TGTGCCAGCAGCAACGGACAGGGGAGCACAGATACGCAGTATTTT	CASSNGQGSTDTQYF
-	-	TRBV5-5	TRBJ1-1	TGTGCCAGCAGCTTGGGGTTTCCGTATACTAACGGCCTTCGGGCTTTCTTT	CASSLGFPYTNGLRAFF
-	once	TRBV2	TRBJ2-7	TGTGCCAGCAGTGAGGTCAGCTCCTACGAGCAGTACTTC	CASSEVSSYEQYF
-	-	TRBV5-4	TRBJ1-6	TGTGCCAGCAGCTCGGACCGTCGTAATTCACCCCTCCACTTT	CASSSDRRNSPLHF
TRBD2	-	TRBV2	TRBJ2-1	TGTGCCAGCAAGGAACTAGCGGGGTCCTACAATGAGCAGTTCTTC	CASKELAGSYNEQFF
-	-	TRBV5-6	TRBJ1-6	TGTGCCAGCAAATCAGGACAGTATAATTCACCCCTCCACTTT	CASKSGQYNSPLHF
TRBD1	-	TRBV11-2	TRBJ1-5	TGTGCCAGCAGCTTACAGGGGGCTCAGCCCCAGCATTTT	CASSLQGAQPQHF
TRBD1	-	TRBV4-1	TRBJ2-5	TGCGCCAGCAGCCCCCTCCTAGGCCAGGGGGCAGGGACCCAGTACTTC	CASSPLLGQGAGTQYF
-	-	TRBV15	TRBJ1-3	TGTGCCACCAGCAGAGAAAGAGAGTACACCATATATTTT	CATSREREYTIYF
-	-	TRBV7-2	TRBJ2-5	TGTGCCAGCAGCTCCCCCGACGGAACCCAAGAGACCCAGTACTTC	CASSSPDGTQETQYF
TRBD2	-	TRBV9	TRBJ2-3	TGTGCCAGCAGCGCCGCCGGCGGGAGGGTTCCAGATACGCAGTATTTT	CASSAAGGRVPDTQYF
TRBD1	-	TRBV6-4	TRBJ1-4	TGTGCCATACCGGACAGGGTGCTCATTAATGAAAAACTGTTTTTT	CAIPDRVLINEKLFF
TRBD2	-	TRBV11-3	TRBJ2-1	TGTGCCAGCAGCTTAGATAGCGGGAGCCCGCAATGGAATGAGCAGTTCTTC	CASSLDSGSPQWNEQFF
-	-	TRBV7-9	TRBJ1-2	TGTGCCAGCCGCCTCAGCACGGTCTATGGCTACACCTTC	CASRLSTVYGYTF
-	-	TRBV6-5	TRBJ2-4	TGTGCCAGCAGTTACAGTGGCGGCAAAAACATTCAGTACTTC	CASSYSGGKNIQYF
TRBD2	-	TRBV5-4	TRBJ2-3	TGTGCCAGCAGCCCAACCAAGACTAGCGGGGGGCCGGATACGCAGTATTTT	CASSPTKTSGGPDTQYF
-	-	TRBV4-3	TRBJ2-7	TGCGCCAGCAGCCAAGGTCTCGGGGGGCAAGCCTACGAGCAGTACTTC	CASSQGLGGQAYEQYF
TRBD1	-	TRBV15	TRBJ1-2	TGTGCCACCAGCATCACCCGGGACAGGGGTTTTGTCTATGGCTACACCTTC	CATSITRDRGFVYGYTF
-	-	TRBV5-4	TRBJ2-1	TGTGCCAGCAGCCAACCCCGCGACAGGAGCAATGAGCAGTTCTTC	CASSQPRDRSNEQFF
-	-	TRBV9	TRBJ1-1	TGTGCCAGCAGCGTAAAGATGGACACTGAAGCTTTCTTT	CASSVKMDTEAFF
TRBD1	-	TRBV19	TRBJ1-1	TGTGCCAGTAGTATAGCCCAGGGGGGCGGCACTGAAGCTTTCTTT	CASSIAQGGGTEAFF
-	-	TRBV25-1	TRBJ1-2	TGTGCCAGCAGTGCGGACGGAGCTAACTATGGCTACACCTTC	CASSADGANYGYTF
-	once	TRBV5-4	TRBJ2-7	TGTGCCAGCAGCTTGGAACTTCCCTACGAGCAGTACTTC	CASSLELPYEQYF
-	-	TRBV7-2	TRBJ1-2	TGTGCCAGCAGCTTCTGGGGTCACGACGGCTACACCTTC	CASSFWGHDGYTF